This T cell receptor beta chain appears in the sequencing data of a study of graft-versus-host responses after intestinal transplantation. This table comes from immunoSEQ multiplex PCR, and its TCRdb copy is limited to in-frame clones, with some not included. The sample shows tens of thousands of clones, 75% to 90% of them seen only once. Germline-derived CDR1 and CDR2 are MNHNY and SVGAGI (reference sequence). The CDR3 has 16 amino acids. After removal of 7 bases from V and 1 base from J, the junction contained 9 bases not matched to a gene. Regarding this clone: Antigen: not known.

The material sequenced was unstimulated CD4+ T cells sorted from spleen or lymph node cells, taken before intestinal transplant. The receptor's source is a human donor who received an intestinal transplant. The chain uses TRBV6-6 and TRBJ2-3; 9 nucleotides match TRBD1. CDR3 DNA sequence: TGTGCCAGCACCACCGGACAGGGGACACGCACAGATACGCAGTATTTT. Protein sequence: CASTTGQGTRTDTQYF.